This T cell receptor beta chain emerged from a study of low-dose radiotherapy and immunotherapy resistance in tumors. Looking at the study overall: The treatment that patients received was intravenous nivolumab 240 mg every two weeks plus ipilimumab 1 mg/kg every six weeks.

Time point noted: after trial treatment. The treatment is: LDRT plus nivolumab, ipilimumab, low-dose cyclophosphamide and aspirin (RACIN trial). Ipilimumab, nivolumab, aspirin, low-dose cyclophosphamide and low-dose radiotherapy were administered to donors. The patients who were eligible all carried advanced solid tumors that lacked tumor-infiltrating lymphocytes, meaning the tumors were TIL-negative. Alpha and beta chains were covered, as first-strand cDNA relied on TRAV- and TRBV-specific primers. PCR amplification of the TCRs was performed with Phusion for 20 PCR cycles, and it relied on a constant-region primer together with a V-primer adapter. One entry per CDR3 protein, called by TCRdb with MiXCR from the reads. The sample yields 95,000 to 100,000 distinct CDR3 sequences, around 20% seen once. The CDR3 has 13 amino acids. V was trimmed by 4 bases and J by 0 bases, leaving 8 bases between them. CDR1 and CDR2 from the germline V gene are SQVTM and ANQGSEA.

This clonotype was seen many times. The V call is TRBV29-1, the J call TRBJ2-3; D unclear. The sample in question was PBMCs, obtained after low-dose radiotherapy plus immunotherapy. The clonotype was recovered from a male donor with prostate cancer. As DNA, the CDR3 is TGCAGCGTTGTCTGGTTCAGCACAGATACGCAGTATTTT. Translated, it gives CSVVWFSTDTQYF.